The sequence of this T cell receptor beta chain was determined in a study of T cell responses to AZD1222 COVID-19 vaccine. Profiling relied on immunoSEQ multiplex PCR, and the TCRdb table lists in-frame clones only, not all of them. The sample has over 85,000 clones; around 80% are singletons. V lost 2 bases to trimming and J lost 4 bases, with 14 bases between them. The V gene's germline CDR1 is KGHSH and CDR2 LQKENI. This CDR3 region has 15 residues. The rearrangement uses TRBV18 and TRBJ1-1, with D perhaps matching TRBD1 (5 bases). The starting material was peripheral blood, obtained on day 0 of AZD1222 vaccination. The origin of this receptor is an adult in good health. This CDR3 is CASSPIEGGGTEAFF. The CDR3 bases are TGTGCCAGCTCACCAATAGAGGGCGGGGGCACTGAAGCTTTCTTT.